The 19 T cell receptor beta chains presented below share a single source sample, sequenced in a study of OX40 agonist ivuxolimab in advanced cancers. The table came from immunoSEQ multiplex PCR; TCRdb's copy has only in-frame clones and leaves some out. This sample has about 75,000 clones, with 85% to 90% found just once. This specimen consisted of CD4+ or CD8+ T cells sorted from blood, obtained in a trial of the OX40 agonist ivuxolimab. These receptor sequences come from an adult with an advanced solid tumor such as melanoma, head and neck, liver or kidney cancer.

The chain uses TRBV6-6 and TRBJ1-5, with 10 nucleotides matching TRBD1. The V and J ends lost 4 bases and 7 bases, in that order; junction bases with no gene match: 4. Germline loops: CDR1 MNHNY, CDR2 SVGAGI (reference sequence). The CDR3 is 14 residues long. The CDR3 spells CASSWGTGDQPQHF. The CDR3 DNA reads TGTGCCAGCAGTTGGGGGACAGGGGACCAGCCCCAGCATTTT.

CDR3 residues: CASTRGREQFF. The CDR3 DNA is TGTGCCAGCACAAGGGGACGGGAGCAGTTCTTC. V is TRBV6-6 and J is TRBJ2-1; D tentatively fits TRBD1 or TRBD2 (5 bases each). Germline V gene data show CDR1 as MNHNY and CDR2 as SVGAGI (reference sequence). V shed 7 bases and J shed 10 bases, with 11 bases lying between them. This CDR3 has 11 residues.

The chain combines TRBV28 with TRBJ2-3; D is uncertain. Trimming cost V 8 bases and J 11 bases, with 14 bases left between them. This CDR3 is 11 amino acids long. Germline V gene data show CDR1 as MDHEN and CDR2 as SYDVKM. The CDR3 here is CASAGDLGQYF. CDR3 DNA sequence: TGTGCCAGCGCCGGCGACCTAGGGCAGTATTTT.

The rearrangement uses TRBV28 and TRBJ2-3; D not resolved. The CDR3 length is 12 residues. V gave up 2 bases and J gave up 4 bases, with 4 bases separating them. Germline V lookup: CDR1 MDHEN, CDR2 SYDVKM. The DNA of the CDR3 is TGTGCCAGCAGTTTACCAGCAGATACGCAGTATTTT. It encodes CASSLPADTQYF.

The chain employs TRBV30 and TRBJ1-4, with D perhaps matching TRBD1 (6 bases). The V end was cut by 3 bases, the J end by 8 bases, with 10 bases between. The CDR3 is 12 residues long. CDR1 is GTSNPN and CDR2 is SVGIG in the germline V gene (reference sequence). In DNA form, the CDR3 reads TGTGCCTGGAGGCAGGGGAACGAAAAACTGTTTTTT. Encoded protein: CAWRQGNEKLFF.

This chain uses TRBV28 with TRBJ2-5, with TRBD1 matching 8 bases. V was pared by 3 bases and J by 4 bases, with 7 bases of the junction left unmatched. The CDR3 runs 15 residues. Germline V gives CDR1 MDHEN, CDR2 SYDVKM. The CDR3 region is CASSFQDRVGETQYF. Here the CDR3 DNA reads TGTGCCAGCAGTTTCCAGGACAGGGTAGGAGAGACCCAGTACTTC.

V and J are TRBV27 and TRBJ2-6; 10 bases align to TRBD2. Germline CDR1 MNHEY, CDR2 SMNVEV (reference sequence). This CDR3 has 16 residues. Trimming took 2 bases from V and 2 from J; bases not matched to a gene: 0. The CDR3 coding sequence is TGTGCCAGCAGTTTACTAGCGGGAGCTGGGGCCAACGTCCTGACTTTC. It yields the protein CASSLLAGAGANVLTF.

The chain carries TRBV30 and TRBJ1-1; 7 bases align to TRBD1. Germline loops: CDR1 GTSNPN, CDR2 SVGIG (reference sequence). V lost 5 bases to trimming and J lost 10 bases; unmatched junction nucleotides: 7. CDR3 length: 11 amino acids. The CDR3 nucleotides read TGTGCCTGGCTACCGGGACAGAGAGCTTTCTTT. It specifies CAWLPGQRAFF.

The CDR3 DNA reads TGTGCCAGCAGCAGCCGGGACAGATTATCCTACGAGCAGTACTTC. Translation: CASSSRDRLSYEQYF. This chain connects TRBV5-6 to TRBJ2-7, with TRBD1 matching 7 bases. The CDR3 loop spans 15 amino acids. The J segment lost 1 base and the V segment lost 4 bases, leaving 8 bases of the junction unmatched. Germline values: CDR1 SGHDT, CDR2 YYEEEE.

The genes are TRBV19 and TRBJ2-5; D may be TRBD2 (5 bases). Germline V gives CDR1 LNHDA, CDR2 SQIVND (reference sequence). Trimming took off 5 bases at V and 7 bases at J, with 11 bases between the two ends. This CDR3 spans 12 amino acids. CDR3 sequence reads: CASSGSVGTQYF. Written as DNA, the CDR3 is TGTGCCAGTAGTGGGAGCGTGGGGACCCAGTACTTC.

The chain has TRBV2 and TRBJ2-5; no firm D call. Germline V lookup: CDR1 SNHLY, CDR2 FYNNEI. Trimming shortened V by 4 bases and J by 2 bases, and 5 bases separated the two germline ends. This CDR3 comprises 12 residues. The CDR3 loop is CASSVVQETQYF. The CDR3 DNA sequence: TGTGCCAGCAGTGTGGTTCAAGAGACCCAGTACTTC.

V gene TRBV19 combines with J gene TRBJ2-2, with D uncertain. V lost 5 bases, J lost 0 bases, and 7 bases lay in between. The CDR3 consists of 14 residues. Per the germline V gene, CDR1 is LNHDA and CDR2 is SQIVND (reference sequence). CDR3 protein: CASSQRANTGELFF. The CDR3 region has the DNA TGTGCCAGTAGTCAACGTGCGAACACCGGGGAGCTGTTTTTT. The whole variable domain, filled in from reference TRBV19 and TRBJ2-2, reads DGGITQSPKYLFRKEGQNVTLSCEQNLNHDAMYWYRQDPGQGLRLIYYSQIVNDFQKGDIAEGYSVSREKKESFPLTVTSAQKNPTAFYLCASSQRANTGELFFGEGSRLTVL.

This chain uses TRBV6-5 with TRBJ1-3; D is undetermined. The CDR3 is 14 residues long. Trimming removed 7 bases at V and 1 base at J, with 11 bases between. CDR1 is MNHEY, CDR2 SVGAGI, per germline. CDR3 DNA sequence: TGTGCCAGCATGGCGTGGGCTTCTGGAAACACCATATATTTT. Its protein product is CASMAWASGNTIYF.

J is TRBJ2-2 and V is TRBV11-2; tentative D call: TRBD2 (7 bases). Germline assignment: CDR1 SGHAT and CDR2 FQNNGV. V lost 5 bases and J 6 bases, leaving 19 bases between the germline ends. The CDR3 totals 16 residues. As DNA, the CDR3 is TGTGCCAGCAGCCCAATATGGGGGGGCGCATCCGGGGAGCTGTTTTTT. Its protein product is CASSPIWGGASGELFF.

This clone was detected only once. The chain combines TRBV19 with TRBJ1-6; 9 bases are a match to TRBD1. Per germline, CDR1 LNHDA and CDR2 SQIVND (reference sequence). The CDR3 is 15 residues long. The ends lost 4 bases at V and 6 bases at J; junction bases unmatched: 4. The CDR3: CASSTGDRVNSPLHF. The CDR3 region has the DNA TGTGCCAGTAGTACGGGGGACAGGGTTAATTCACCCCTCCACTTT.

A note on this clone: At one end the junction does not follow the germline gene, possibly because of a read error. The rearrangement uses TRBV5-4 and TRBJ2-7; 10 bases map to TRBD1. The length of the CDR3 is 14 residues. Germline V gene lookup returns CDR1 SGHNT and CDR2 YYREEE (reference sequence). This CDR3 reads CASSFPGQGYGQYF. The DNA for the CDR3 is TGTGCCAGCAGCTTTCCGGGACAGGGGTACGGGCAGTACTTC. Drawing the rest from reference TRBV5-4 and TRBJ2-7, the complete variable domain is ETGVTQSPTHLIKTRGQQVTLRCSSQSGHNTVSWYQQALGQGPQFIFQYYREEENGRGNFPPRFSGLQFPNYSSELNVNALELDDSALYLCASSFPGQGYGQYFGPGTRLTVT.

The chain combines TRBV6-4 with TRBJ1-1; D uncertain. The germline V gene encodes CDR1 MRHNA and CDR2 SNTAGT. The germline V and J ends were trimmed by 4 bases and 4 bases, with 13 bases remaining between them. The CDR3 extends over 14 amino acids. The CDR3: CASSALVGSTEAFF. The CDR3 DNA reads TGTGCCAGCAGTGCCCTCGTGGGAAGCACTGAAGCTTTCTTT.

The V gene is TRBV27, the J gene TRBJ2-3, with D perhaps matching TRBD2 (5 bases). Looked up from germline, CDR1 is MNHEY and CDR2 is SMNVEV (reference sequence). V was clipped by 7 bases and J by 1 base, with 12 bases between them. The CDR3 sequence is 14 residues long. DNA for the CDR3: TGTGCCAGCACTCTTCTGAGGGGCACAGATACGCAGTATTTT. Its protein product is CASTLLRGTDTQYF.

The chain uses TRBV29-1 and TRBJ1-6; D is unresolved. Germline CDR1 and CDR2: SQVTM and ANQGSEA. V gave up 8 bases and J gave up 5 bases, with 25 bases separating them. This CDR3 is 17 amino acids long. In DNA, the CDR3 is TGCAGCTCCCGCGTAACCCCCGAAATCCAAAATAATTCACCCCTCCACTTT. This gives the protein CSSRVTPEIQNNSPLHF.